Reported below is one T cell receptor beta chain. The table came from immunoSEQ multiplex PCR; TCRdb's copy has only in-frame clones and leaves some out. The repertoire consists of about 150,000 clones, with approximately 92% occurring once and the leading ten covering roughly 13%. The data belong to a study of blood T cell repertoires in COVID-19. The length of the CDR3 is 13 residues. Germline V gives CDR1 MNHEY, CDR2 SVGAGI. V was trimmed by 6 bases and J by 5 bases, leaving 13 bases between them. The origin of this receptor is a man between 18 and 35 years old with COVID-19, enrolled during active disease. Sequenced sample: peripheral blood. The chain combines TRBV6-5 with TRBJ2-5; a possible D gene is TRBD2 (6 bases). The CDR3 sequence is CASSSGLGETQYF. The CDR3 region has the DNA TGTGCCAGCAGCTCGGGACTTGGGGAGACCCAGTACTTC.